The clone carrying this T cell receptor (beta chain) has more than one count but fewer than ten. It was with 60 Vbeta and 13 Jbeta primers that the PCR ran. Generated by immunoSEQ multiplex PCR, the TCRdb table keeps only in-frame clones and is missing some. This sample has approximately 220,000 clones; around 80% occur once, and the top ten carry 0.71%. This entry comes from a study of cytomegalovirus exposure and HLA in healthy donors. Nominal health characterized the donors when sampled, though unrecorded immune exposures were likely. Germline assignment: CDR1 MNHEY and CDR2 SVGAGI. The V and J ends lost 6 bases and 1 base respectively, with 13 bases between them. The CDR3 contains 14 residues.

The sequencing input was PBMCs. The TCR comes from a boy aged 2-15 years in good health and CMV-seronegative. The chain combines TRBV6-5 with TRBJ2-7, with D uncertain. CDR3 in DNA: TGTGCCAGCAGCCCGTCTGGCGGTTCCTACGAGCAGTACTTC. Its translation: CASSPSGGSYEQYF.